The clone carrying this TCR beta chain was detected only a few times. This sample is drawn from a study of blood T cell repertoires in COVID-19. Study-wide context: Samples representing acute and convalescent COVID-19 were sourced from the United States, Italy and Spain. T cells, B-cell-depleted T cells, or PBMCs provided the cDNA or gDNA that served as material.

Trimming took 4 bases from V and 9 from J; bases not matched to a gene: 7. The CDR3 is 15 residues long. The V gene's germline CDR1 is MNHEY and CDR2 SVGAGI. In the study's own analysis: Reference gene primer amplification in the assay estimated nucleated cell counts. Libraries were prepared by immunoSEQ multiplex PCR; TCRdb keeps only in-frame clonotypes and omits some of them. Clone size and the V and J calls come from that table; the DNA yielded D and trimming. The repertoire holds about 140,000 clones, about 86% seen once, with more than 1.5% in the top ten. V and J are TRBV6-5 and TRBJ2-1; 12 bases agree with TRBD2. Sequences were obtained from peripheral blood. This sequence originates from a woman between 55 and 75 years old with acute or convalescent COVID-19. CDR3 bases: TGTGCCAGCAGTTCACCTAGCGGGGGGGGCAGTGAGCAGTTCTTC. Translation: CASSSPSGGGSEQFF.